This TCR beta chain was sequenced in a study of shared clonotypes between healthy human individuals (dated by TCRdb to the early 2020s). Study-wide context: A few men and two women, aged 18 to 49 years, made up the cohort. The study deeply sequenced blood TCR repertoires of about 5 healthy adults to estimate repertoire size and the extent of clonotype sharing between individuals. Libraries were prepared and TCR repertoires were sequenced by different laboratories using diverse techniques, in order to increase sequencing depth and limit assay-specific biases. Each donor's leukapheresis produced roughly between roughly 0.85 and 10 billion PBMCs. The investigation overall reported the following: Pairwise subsampling led to the expectation that sequencing depth would affect the degree of clonotype sharing among donors. Sampling was limited to blood, and TCR repertoires in tissue likely differ from TCR repertoires in blood. Because the study included only a small number of donors, the genetic and exposure-history diversity represented was limited.

Using the deep immunoSEQ assay, multiplex PCR amplified TCR CDR3 regions from genomic DNA. Extracted genomic DNA from each cell subset was distributed evenly across all wells of several immunoSEQ 96-well plates, and each plate was treated as a replicate. For unsorted PBMC, approximately 310 ng genomic DNA, equal to 25,000 to 35,000 T cell genomes, was loaded into each replicate PCR. Genomic DNA from unsorted PBMC was sequenced over ten immunoSEQ deep assay plates. Purified libraries were measured with a Qubit 3.0 fluorometer, size-checked on a Bioanalyzer 2100, and measured again with the KAPA Library Quantification kit. Every immunoSEQ 96-well plate was sequenced on a separate single-read 150-cycle Illumina NextSeq 550 flow cell. Per the authors' processing: Because the immunoSEQ output held only junctional sequences and lacked quality scores, the filtering could not match the filtering applied to full-length reads. To assign V/J genes and CDR3, sequences were annotated using PyIR, a Python wrapper for IgBLAST v1.9, with IMGT germline references. Reads with weak V/J assignments (E-value above 1e-6), missing CDR3, stop codons, out-of-frame junctions, or ambiguous translated residues were removed. V3J clonotypes were defined as sequences sharing an identical inferred V gene, J gene, and CDR3 amino acid sequence. Percentage overlap between repertoires was calculated by dividing the number of shared unique clonotypes by the size of the smaller repertoire. Richness of each repertoire was evaluated using RTK rarefaction, the Chao1 estimator, and Recon v2.1 estimates of unobserved clonotypes. TCRdb holds this immuneACCESS table with in-frame rearrangements only. Some clones are missing; in checked studies, unresolved V genes explain under half, and the rest has no known cause. D and trimming were read from the DNA, whereas the V and J calls and clone size are those reported in that table. Here the sample has about 470,000 clones; roughly three quarters occur a single time. The top ten hold under 15% of the sample.

The donors were healthy, HIV-negative adults who had no recently reported acute infections or vaccinations. Every donor was a Caucasian adult residing in Nashville, Tennessee, USA. For unsorted samples, roughly 86 million PBMCs were counted and genomic DNA was extracted with the QIAamp DNA Blood Mini kit. After blood collection by leukapheresis, PBMCs were isolated using Ficoll-Histopaque density gradient centrifugation and then cryopreserved in the vapor phase of liquid nitrogen. From cysteine to phenylalanine, the CDR3 is 14 amino acids long. Only CDR3 DNA is held: 42 bases, read in frame from base 1. CDR1 and CDR2 are drawn from the germline V gene: SGHRS, YFSETQ. V lost 4 bases and J lost 4 bases; the stretch between them is 12 bases long. A note on this clone: Its antigen is still unknown. Per-base quality was not reported, and no clone a single base away is much larger than it.

The sequenced sample was PBMCs. This receptor was taken from a woman in her thirties or forties in good health. Some clones in this sample may be carry-over from other donors' samples. The chain is assembled from TRBV5-1 and TRBJ1-5, with TRBD1 as a weak D call on 6 bases. At the DNA level, the sequence is TGCGCCAGCAGCCGGACAGATGAAAATCAGCCCCAGCATTTT. Protein translation: CASSRTDENQPQHF.